These 8 T cell receptor beta chains were all obtained from the same sample, sequenced in a study of blood T cell repertoires in COVID-19. The method was immunoSEQ multiplex PCR; TCRdb's version includes in-frame clones alone and lacks a portion of them. The sample lists 300,000 or so clones, over 80% occurring once. The specimen was peripheral blood. The receptors shown here come from a woman aged 40 to 55 with acute or convalescent COVID-19.

J is TRBJ1-4 and V is TRBV9, with 7 bases fitting TRBD1. V shed 0 bases and J 4 bases; nucleotides not matched to a gene: 3. The CDR3 length is 15 residues. CDR1 is SGDLS and CDR2 is YYNGEE in the germline V gene. CDR3 sequence reads: CASSVDRGFNEKLFF. Here the CDR3 DNA reads TGTGCCAGCAGCGTAGACAGGGGCTTTAATGAAAAACTGTTTTTT. Supplemented by reference TRBV9 and TRBJ1-4, the full variable domain reads DSGVTQTPKHLITATGQRVTLRCSPRSGDLSVYWYQQSLDQGLQFLIQYYNGEERAKGNILERFSAQQFPDLHSELNLSSLELGDSALYFCASSVDRGFNEKLFFGSGTQLSVL.

This chain joins TRBV30 and TRBJ2-5, with D possibly being TRBD1 (5 bases). CDR3 length: 13 residues. V was trimmed by 1 base and J by 3 bases, leaving 9 bases between them. The germline gives CDR1 GTSNPN, CDR2 SVGIG (reference sequence). The CDR3 DNA is TGTGCCTGGAGTGGACAGCTAAAAGAGACCCAGTACTTC. It translates to CAWSGQLKETQYF. The whole variable domain, remainder taken from reference TRBV30 and TRBJ2-5, is SQTIHQWPATLVQPVGSPLSLECTVEGTSNPNLYWYRQAAGRGLQLLFYSVGIGQISSEVPQNLSASRPQDRQFILSSKKLLLSDSGFYLCAWSGQLKETQYFGPGTRLLVL.

The rearrangement links TRBV5-8 to TRBJ1-1; tentatively, D is TRBD1 (5 bases). Germline CDR1 reads SGHTS; CDR2 reads YDEGEE. The CDR3 totals 14 residues. V was shortened by 4 bases and J by 1 base, with 11 bases between the two germline ends. The CDR3 region is CASSHRRSNTEAFF. Here the CDR3 DNA reads TGTGCCAGCAGCCACAGGCGGTCGAACACTGAAGCTTTCTTT.

This sequence joins TRBV5-1 and TRBJ1-5, with a possible D match to TRBD1 (5 bases). V was cut by 0 bases and J by 6 bases, with 7 bases left in between. Germline V gives CDR1 SGHRS, CDR2 YFSETQ. CDR3 length equals 13 residues. CDR3 in DNA: TGCGCCAGCAGCTTGGCGCAGGGTCAGCCCCAGCATTTT. It translates to CASSLAQGQPQHF.

This chain connects TRBV10-3 to TRBJ1-2, with D perhaps TRBD1 (5 bases). Trimming shortened V by 0 bases and J by 0 bases, and 17 bases separated the two germline ends. The CDR3 sequence is 18 residues long. Per germline, CDR1 ENHRY and CDR2 SYGVKD. The CDR3 DNA sequence: TGTGCCATCAGTGAGTCCAGGATCAGATCAGGGACTAACTATGGCTACACCTTC. Amino acid sequence: CAISESRIRSGTNYGYTF.

This clone was seen a single time. This chain joins TRBV4-2 and TRBJ2-3; 7 bases agree with TRBD2. The V gene's germline CDR1 is LGHNA and CDR2 YNFKEQ. The CDR3 length is 16 residues. The J segment lost 2 bases and the V segment lost 4 bases, leaving 9 bases of the junction unmatched. In DNA, the CDR3 is TGTGCCAGCAGCCCCTATTGGCGGGGGACCACAGATACGCAGTATTTT. As protein: CASSPYWRGTTDTQYF.

V gene TRBV20-1 combines with J gene TRBJ1-2; TRBD1 matches at 7 bases. CDR3 length: 11 amino acids. Trimming removed 6 bases from V and 8 bases from J; junction bases left unmatched: 6. Germline CDR1 and CDR2: DFQATT and SNEGSKA (reference sequence). DNA of the CDR3: TGCAGTGCGGCAACAGGGGAAGGCTACACCTTC. The encoded protein is CSAATGEGYTF.

The gene calls are TRBV24-1 and TRBJ2-1; possibly TRBD1 for D (6 bases). Germline V gene lookup returns CDR1 KGHDR and CDR2 SFDVKD. Deletions cut 4 bases from V and 3 bases from J, with 15 bases between. CDR3 length equals 16 residues. Here the CDR3 reads CATSDSYPQGYNEQFF. The CDR3 bases are TGTGCCACCAGTGACTCTTACCCACAGGGCTACAATGAGCAGTTCTTC.